This is a list of T cell receptor beta chains from one sample in a study of blood T cell repertoires in COVID-19. Sequencing was performed with immunoSEQ multiplex PCR; in TCRdb, only in-frame clones are kept and a portion is missing. The repertoire has about 330,000 clones, about 82% of them found once; the top ten carry around 1.6%. Sequenced sample: peripheral blood. The receptor set was obtained from a woman in her forties or fifties with acute or convalescent COVID-19. CDR3s include the opening cysteine and the closing phenylalanine or tryptophan. The D gene is left open where the match is weak. Size values are once, few and many counts, or a class for expanded clones, and some rows have none.

d_call: .; v_call: TRBV27; clone_size: .; j_call: TRBJ2-6; cdr3_aa: CASSRWGVGSGANVLTF; cdr3_nt: TGTGCCAGCAGTAGGTGGGGGGTGGGCTCTGGGGCCAACGTCCTGACTTTC
d_call: .; v_call: TRBV24-1; clone_size: .; j_call: TRBJ2-1; cdr3_aa: CATSDPGVGGWNEQFF; cdr3_nt: TGTGCCACCAGTGACCCTGGGGTAGGGGGTTGGAATGAGCAGTTCTTC
d_call: .; v_call: TRBV7-3; clone_size: .; j_call: TRBJ1-1; cdr3_aa: CASSLTRGNTEAFF; cdr3_nt: TGTGCCAGCAGCTTAACAAGAGGGAACACTGAAGCTTTCTTT
d_call: .; v_call: TRBV9; clone_size: .; j_call: TRBJ2-1; cdr3_aa: CASSPGAANNEQFF; cdr3_nt: TGTGCCAGCAGCCCAGGCGCTGCAAACAATGAGCAGTTCTTC
d_call: .; v_call: TRBV21-1; clone_size: .; j_call: TRBJ2-5; cdr3_aa: CASSTNRGGETQYF; cdr3_nt: TGTGCCAGCAGCACGAACCGCGGGGGAGAGACCCAGTACTTC
d_call: TRBD2; v_call: TRBV9; clone_size: few; j_call: TRBJ2-2; cdr3_aa: CASSLWTSGDTGELFF; cdr3_nt: TGTGCCAGCAGCCTATGGACTAGCGGTGACACCGGGGAGCTGTTTTTT
d_call: TRBD2; v_call: TRBV18; clone_size: .; j_call: TRBJ2-3; cdr3_aa: CASSAEPSGRPTDTQYF; cdr3_nt: TGTGCCAGCTCAGCGGAGCCTAGCGGGAGGCCCACAGATACGCAGTATTTT
d_call: .; v_call: TRBV4-2; clone_size: .; j_call: TRBJ1-4; cdr3_aa: CASSQYITGRDNEKLFF; cdr3_nt: TGTGCCAGCAGCCAGTATATAACAGGCCGCGATAATGAAAAACTGTTTTTT
d_call: .; v_call: TRBV2; clone_size: .; j_call: TRBJ2-7; cdr3_aa: CASSVGGRAIREYEQYF; cdr3_nt: TGTGCCAGCAGTGTGGGTGGTCGAGCCATCAGGGAATACGAGCAGTACTTC
d_call: .; v_call: TRBV2; clone_size: .; j_call: TRBJ1-5; cdr3_aa: CASSDAGPGGTQPQHF; cdr3_nt: TGTGCCAGCAGTGACGCGGGACCCGGTGGGACTCAGCCCCAGCATTTT
d_call: TRBD2; v_call: TRBV6-2/TRBV6-3; clone_size: .; j_call: TRBJ2-3; cdr3_aa: CASSYVPSGVGSYF; cdr3_nt: TGTGCCAGCAGTTACGTTCCTAGCGGAGTAGGTTCGTATTTT
d_call: TRBD1; v_call: TRBV27; clone_size: .; j_call: TRBJ1-1; cdr3_aa: CASSLRDSHGNEAFF; cdr3_nt: TGTGCCAGCAGCCTCCGGGACAGCCATGGGAATGAAGCTTTCTTT
d_call: .; v_call: TRBV6-1; clone_size: .; j_call: TRBJ2-5; cdr3_aa: CASSETTSYASLETQYF; cdr3_nt: TGTGCCAGCAGTGAAACAACTAGCTATGCTAGTTTGGAGACCCAGTACTTC
d_call: .; v_call: TRBV3-1/TRBV3-2; clone_size: .; j_call: TRBJ2-1; cdr3_aa: CASSQFLADEQFF; cdr3_nt: TGTGCCAGCAGCCAATTTCTTGCGGATGAGCAGTTCTTC
d_call: .; v_call: TRBV7-2; clone_size: .; j_call: TRBJ2-1; cdr3_aa: CASSLGGRSGWNNEQFF; cdr3_nt: TGTGCCAGCAGCTTAGGAGGTCGGTCAGGGTGGAACAATGAGCAGTTCTTC
d_call: TRBD1; v_call: TRBV28; clone_size: .; j_call: TRBJ2-7; cdr3_aa: CASRTGAIYEQYF; cdr3_nt: TGTGCCAGCAGGACAGGGGCCATCTACGAGCAGTACTTC
d_call: TRBD1; v_call: TRBV7-2; clone_size: .; j_call: TRBJ2-5; cdr3_aa: CASSLDRGETQYF; cdr3_nt: TGTGCCAGCAGCTTAGACAGGGGCGAGACCCAGTACTTC
d_call: TRBD1; v_call: TRBV11-2; clone_size: .; j_call: TRBJ2-3; cdr3_aa: CASSLAMDRPPDTQYF; cdr3_nt: TGTGCCAGCAGCTTAGCTATGGACAGGCCCCCAGATACGCAGTATTTT
d_call: .; v_call: TRBV5-6; clone_size: .; j_call: TRBJ2-5; cdr3_aa: CASRIQGRETQYF; cdr3_nt: TGTGCCAGCAGGATACAGGGGAGGGAGACCCAGTACTTC
d_call: TRBD1; v_call: TRBV4-1; clone_size: once; j_call: TRBJ2-2; cdr3_aa: CASSQALPGQGRAGELFF; cdr3_nt: TGCGCCAGCAGCCAAGCCTTACCGGGACAGGGGAGAGCCGGGGAGCTGTTTTTT
d_call: TRBD1; v_call: TRBV28; clone_size: once; j_call: TRBJ2-5; cdr3_aa: CASSRLGQAQETQYF; cdr3_nt: TGTGCCAGCAGTCGCCTGGGACAGGCCCAAGAGACCCAGTACTTC
d_call: .; v_call: TRBV15; clone_size: .; j_call: TRBJ1-2; cdr3_aa: CATSRSRGSDGYTF; cdr3_nt: TGTGCCACCAGCAGGTCCAGGGGCTCAGATGGCTACACCTTC
d_call: TRBD2; v_call: TRBV19; clone_size: .; j_call: TRBJ2-7; cdr3_aa: CASSPLSGLAKNYEQYF; cdr3_nt: TGTGCCAGTAGTCCCCTTTCCGGACTAGCGAAAAACTACGAGCAGTACTTC
d_call: .; v_call: TRBV6-5; clone_size: .; j_call: TRBJ1-2; cdr3_aa: CASSYRGYGYTF; cdr3_nt: TGTGCCAGCAGTTACCGGGGGTATGGCTACACCTTC